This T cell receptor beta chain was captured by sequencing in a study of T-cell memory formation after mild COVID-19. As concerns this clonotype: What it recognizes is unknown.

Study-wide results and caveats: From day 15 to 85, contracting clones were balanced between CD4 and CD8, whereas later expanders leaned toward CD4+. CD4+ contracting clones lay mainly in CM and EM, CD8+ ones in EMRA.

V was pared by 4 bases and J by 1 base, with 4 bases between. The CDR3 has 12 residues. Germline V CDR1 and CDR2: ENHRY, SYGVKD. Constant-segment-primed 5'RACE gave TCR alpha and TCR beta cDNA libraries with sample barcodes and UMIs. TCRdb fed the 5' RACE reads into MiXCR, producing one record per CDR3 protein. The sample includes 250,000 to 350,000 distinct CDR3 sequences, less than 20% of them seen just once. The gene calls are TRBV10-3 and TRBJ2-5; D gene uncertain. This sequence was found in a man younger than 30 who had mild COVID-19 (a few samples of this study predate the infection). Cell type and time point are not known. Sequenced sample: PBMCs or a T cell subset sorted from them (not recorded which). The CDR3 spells CAISGTQETQYF. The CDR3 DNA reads TGTGCCATCAGTGGCACCCAAGAGACCCAGTACTTC.